This is a list of T cell receptor beta chains from one sample in a study of T cells in Graves' hyperthyroidism and ophthalmopathy. TCRdb re-derived calls from the multiplex PCR reads in MiXCR, one entry per CDR3 protein. The repertoire consists of roughly 710,000 distinct CDR3 sequences, with roughly a third occurring once and the leading ten covering roughly 30%. Sequences were obtained from blood. The source of these receptors is a woman in her thirties or forties with Graves' hyperthyroidism. Each CDR3 is given with its conserved first and last residue. D genes are given only for firm matches. Size values are once, few and many counts, or a class for expanded clones, and some rows have none.

NA | few | TRBJ1-6 | TRBV6-2/TRBV6-3 | CASLPQGLGNSPLHF | TGTGCCAGCCTACCTCAGGGGCTCGGTAATTCACCCCTCCACTTT
TRBD2 | NA | TRBJ2-7 | TRBV29-1 | CSVDPGGTYEQYF | TGCAGCGTTGACCCGGGGGGAACCTACGAGCAGTACTTC
NA | NA | TRBJ1-1 | TRBV7-8 | CASSLLSGSVAFF | TGTGCCAGCAGCTTATTAAGTGGGTCCGTGGCTTTCTTT
TRBD2 | NA | TRBJ2-1 | TRBV29-1 | CSVESGRSAEQFF | TGCAGCGTTGAGAGCGGGAGGTCGGCTGAGCAGTTCTTC
TRBD1 | NA | TRBJ2-7 | TRBV19 | CASSIGPGQYYEQYF | TGTGCCAGTAGTATAGGCCCGGGACAGTATTACGAGCAGTACTTC
TRBD2 | NA | TRBJ2-7 | TRBV7-9 | CASSPASIAGGGINEQYF | TGTGCCAGCAGCCCTGCCTCCATAGCGGGGGGCGGGATCAATGAGCAGTACTTC
TRBD1 | NA | TRBJ2-7 | TRBV5-5 | CASSYSGTGASEQYF | TGCGCCAGCAGTTACTCCGGGACAGGGGCGAGTGAGCAGTACTTC
NA | NA | TRBJ1-6 | TRBV30 | CAWTGIYNSPLHF | TGTGCCTGGACGGGGATTTATAATTCACCCCTCCACTTT
TRBD2 | many | TRBJ2-7 | TRBV10-1 | CASSESKGGREPYEQYF | TGCGCCAGCAGTGAGTCGAAAGGCGGGAGGGAACCCTACGAGCAGTACTTC
TRBD2 | NA | TRBJ2-7 | TRBV4-3 | CASSPGLAATYEQYF | TGCGCCAGCAGCCCTGGACTAGCGGCAACCTACGAGCAGTACTTC
TRBD1 | few | TRBJ2-7 | TRBV7-2 | CASNPTGGLGEQYF | TGTGCCAGCAACCCGACAGGGGGCTTGGGAGAGCAGTACTTC
TRBD1 | NA | TRBJ1-2 | TRBV4-1 | CASSQGTGGTWGYTF | TGCGCCAGCAGCCAAGGGACAGGGGGAACTTGGGGCTACACCTTC
NA | many | TRBJ1-1 | TRBV7-9 | CATRGVRDTEAFF | TGTGCCACCAGAGGGGTAAGGGACACTGAAGCTTTCTTT
NA | few | TRBJ1-2 | TRBV4-3 | CASSQGLGAAYGYTF | TGCGCCAGCAGCCAAGGGCTGGGGGCGGCTTATGGCTACACCTTC
NA | NA | TRBJ2-7 | TRBV6-5 | CAISYSRGPYEQYF | TGTGCCATCAGTTACTCGCGGGGCCCCTACGAGCAGTACTTC
NA | few | TRBJ2-6 | TRBV10-3 | CASSYLGTQTNVLTF | TGTGCCAGCAGTTACCTAGGGACGCAAACCAACGTCCTGACTTTC
NA | many | TRBJ1-5 | TRBV7-9 | CASSLDGFSNQPQHF | TGTGCCAGCAGCTTAGATGGGTTTAGCAATCAGCCCCAGCATTTT
NA | many | TRBJ2-7 | TRBV11-2 | CASSLLFGSSYEQYF | TGTGCCAGCAGCTTGTTGTTCGGGTCTTCCTACGAGCAGTACTTC
NA | many | TRBJ1-2 | TRBV9 | CASSGGVNYGYTF | TGTGCCAGCAGCGGGGGGGTGAACTATGGCTACACCTTC
NA | NA | TRBJ1-5 | TRBV12-3/TRBV12-4 | CASSKTGTDFQPQHF | TGTGCCAGCAGCAAGACCGGGACCGACTTTCAGCCCCAGCATTTT
NA | NA | TRBJ2-1 | TRBV10-3 | CAIREFDAYNEQFF | TGTGCCATCAGGGAATTCGACGCCTACAATGAGCAGTTCTTC
NA | few | TRBJ2-7 | TRBV11-2 | CASSRGGRGEQYF | TGTGCCAGCAGCCGGGGAGGTCGCGGCGAGCAGTACTTC
TRBD1 | once | TRBJ1-1 | TRBV6-1 | CASSRQGTEALF | TGTGCCAGCAGTAGACAGGGCACTGAAGCTCTCTTT
NA | few | TRBJ2-7 | TRBV4-1 | CASSQIFDRSYEQYF | TGCGCCAGCAGCCAAATATTTGACAGGAGCTACGAGCAGTACTTC
TRBD1 | NA | TRBJ1-1 | TRBV12-3/TRBV12-4 | CASIITGANTEAFF | TGTGCCAGCATCATAACAGGGGCGAACACTGAAGCTTTCTTT
NA | few | TRBJ2-3 | TRBV7-2 | CASSLVGADTQYF | TGTGCCAGCAGCTTGGTGGGAGCAGATACGCAGTATTTT
NA | NA | TRBJ1-2 | TRBV10-1 | CASREYGSPKSYGYTF | TGCGCCAGCAGGGAATATGGCAGTCCCAAGTCCTATGGCTACACCTTC
NA | few | TRBJ2-2 | TRBV29-1 | CSVSNREGTGELFF | TGCAGCGTTTCAAACAGGGAGGGCACCGGGGAGCTGTTTTTT
NA | NA | TRBJ2-5 | TRBV4-3 | CASSQEWASQETQYF | TGCGCCAGCAGCCAAGAATGGGCTAGCCAAGAGACCCAGTACTTC
TRBD1 | many | TRBJ2-5 | TRBV10-2 | CASSEYRGIGETQYF | TGCGCCAGCAGTGAGTACAGGGGGATCGGAGAGACCCAGTACTTC
NA | NA | TRBJ2-7 | TRBV10-3 | CATRPPLGTIYEQYF | TGTGCCACCAGACCACCACTCGGAACGATCTACGAGCAGTACTTC
NA | few | TRBJ1-2 | TRBV6-4 | CASSEGGPIGIYGYTF | TGTGCCAGCAGCGAAGGTGGGCCGATAGGGATCTATGGCTACACCTTC
NA | NA | TRBJ1-2 | TRBV5-1 | CASSYSGSYTF | TGCGCCAGCAGCTATAGCGGGAGCTACACCTTC
NA | NA | TRBJ1-6 | TRBV7-2 | CASSLDGGQTLSYNSPLHF | TGTGCCAGCAGCTTAGATGGGGGCCAGACTCTCTCCTATAATTCACCCCTCCACTTT
NA | many | TRBJ1-2 | TRBV6-5 | CASSYAGMRGYTF | TGTGCCAGCAGTTACGCAGGGATGCGTGGCTACACCTTC
TRBD1 | few | TRBJ2-6 | TRBV7-4 | CASSFAGTGNSGANVLTF | TGTGCCAGCAGCTTCGCCGGGACAGGGAACTCTGGGGCCAACGTCCTGACTTTC
NA | many | TRBJ1-3 | TRBV2 | CASIEVGAPRSGNTIYF | TGTGCCAGCATCGAGGTGGGCGCGCCACGCTCTGGAAACACCATATATTTT
NA | many | TRBJ1-1 | TRBV7-6 | CASSHRAGGTEAFF | TGTGCCAGCAGCCACAGAGCAGGCGGCACTGAAGCTTTCTTT
NA | many | TRBJ2-2 | TRBV24-1 | CATEGVRNTGELFF | TGTGCCACCGAAGGGGTACGAAACACCGGGGAGCTGTTTTTT
TRBD1 | NA | TRBJ2-7 | TRBV6-6 | CASNGQGGAYEQYF | TGTGCCAGCAATGGACAGGGGGGTGCCTACGAGCAGTACTTC
NA | many | TRBJ1-6 | TRBV14 | CASSSIRGENSPLHF | TGTGCCAGCAGCTCGATCCGAGGGGAAAATTCACCCCTCCACTTT
NA | few | TRBJ2-7 | TRBV19 | CASSIDDTSYEQYF | TGTGCCAGTAGTATAGATGACACTTCCTACGAGCAGTACTTC
NA | NA | TRBJ1-5 | TRBV12-3/TRBV12-4 | CASSSRDFVHGNQPQHF | TGTGCCAGCAGTTCCAGGGACTTCGTACATGGCAATCAGCCCCAGCATTTT
NA | few | TRBJ2-6 | TRBV4-1 | CASRGTGANVLTF | TGCGCCAGCAGGGGAACTGGGGCCAACGTCCTGACTTTC
NA | once | TRBJ1-5 | TRBV19 | CASSPLPQGQYQPQHF | TGTGCCAGTAGCCCCCTCCCCCAGGGCCAGTATCAGCCCCAGCATTTT
NA | few | TRBJ2-6 | TRBV20-1 | CSAPGGLSGANVLTF | TGCAGTGCCCCGGGCGGGCTTTCTGGGGCCAACGTCCTGACTTTC
NA | NA | TRBJ1-5 | TRBV24-1 | CASSPKPRTYSNQPQHF | TGTGCCAGCAGTCCCAAACCCAGGACGTATAGCAATCAGCCCCAGCATTTT
NA | NA | TRBJ1-4 | TRBV7-9 | CASSYSMGLGGKLFF | TGTGCCAGCAGTTACTCGATGGGCCTAGGGGGAAAACTGTTTTTT
NA | NA | TRBJ2-7 | TRBV29-1 | CSVEGGQGKSSYGQYF | TGCAGCGTTGAGGGAGGTCAGGGTAAGAGCTCCTACGGGCAGTACTTC
TRBD1 | many | TRBJ2-7 | TRBV13 | CASSTRTGGAAPYF | TGTGCCAGCAGCACGCGGACAGGGGGCGCAGCGCCGTACTTC
NA | NA | TRBJ2-6 | TRBV7-2 | CASSGRSQGANVLTF | TGTGCCAGCAGCGGTAGGAGCCAAGGGGCCAACGTCCTGACTTTC
NA | many | TRBJ1-6 | TRBV7-2 | CASRRAYSYNSPLHF | TGTGCCAGCAGAAGGGCCTACTCCTATAATTCACCCCTCCACTTT
NA | NA | TRBJ2-5 | TRBV20-1 | CSARGQGGKETQYF | TGCAGTGCTAGAGGTCAAGGGGGGAAAGAGACCCAGTACTTC
NA | NA | TRBJ1-2 | TRBV7-2 | CASSLVGAGGYTF | TGTGCCAGCAGCTTAGTGGGGGCAGGTGGCTACACCTTC